Sequencing of this TCR beta chain was carried out in a study of T cell responses to AZD1222 COVID-19 vaccine. V was pared by 3 bases and J by 5 bases, with 14 bases of the junction left unmatched. The CDR3 totals 16 residues. CDR1 is DFQATT, CDR2 SNEGSKA, per germline (reference sequence). The repertoire was sequenced with immunoSEQ multiplex PCR; TCRdb's copy has only in-frame clones and lacks some. Altogether more than 100,000 clones are present, about 85% being singletons, with the ten largest covering about 2.4%. V usage is TRBV20-1 and J usage is TRBJ2-5; 8 nucleotides match TRBD2. The source was peripheral blood, collected on day 0 of AZD1222 vaccination. The TCR sequence derives from an adult in good health. CDR3 DNA: TGCAGTGCTAGTTTGGAGGGAGCGGGAGTCTGGGAGACCCAGTACTTC. This sequence encodes CSASLEGAGVWETQYF.